This T cell receptor (beta chain) was observed in a study of blood T cells in healthy people across ages. General study results and limits: It was not known whether donors were CMV positive (a possible confounder of expanded clonotype changes). When one million T cells were used, diversity estimates were thought to be underestimates. Correlation between TCR beta diversity and naive T cell percentage was strong. When set beside aged donors, long-lived donors presented more naive CD4+ cells and higher diversity.

Combining a sample-barcoded 5' primer with a J-beta primer mix, a second PCR ran for roughly 6 to 12 cycles. TCRdb recomputed calls from the 5' RACE reads with MiXCR, one row per CDR3 protein. The data contain 1.5 million to 2 million distinct CDR3 sequences, about 39% of them seen just once; the ten biggest clones take up under 25%. The germline V gene encodes CDR1 SGHDN and CDR2 FVKESK. The CDR3 has 14 amino acids. To note about this clonotype: What it binds is not known. Sequence at one end of the junction differs from germline and may be a read error.

The gene calls are TRBV14 and TRBJ2-5; D gene ambiguous. This TCR was recovered from a human donor in good health. Sequenced material: blood. CDR3 DNA: TGTGCCTGCAGCCAAGATCCGATTCGGGAGACCCAGTACTTC. Translating it yields CACSQDPIRETQYF.